This TCR beta chain was observed in a study of CD8+ T cells in alopecia areata. Sequencing relied on a cDNA template that was reverse transcribed from extracted RNA. TCRdb keeps only in-frame clones here, not all; method: immunoSEQ multiplex PCR. This sample has around 200,000 clones, with around three fifths found just once. Specified treatment: oral pan-JAK inhibitor, 5-10 mg twice daily. V lost 7 bases and J 2 bases, leaving 15 bases between the germline ends. Germline V gene lookup returns CDR1 MNHEY and CDR2 SMNVEV (reference sequence). There are 15 residues in the CDR3. The chain employs TRBV27 and TRBJ2-1; D may be TRBD1 (5 bases). This specimen was CD8+ T cells sorted from blood, taken at week 24, from a patient treated with tofacitinib. This TCR was recovered from a human donor with alopecia areata. The CDR3 coding sequence is TGTGCCAGCACCCATGGGGCAGGTACCTACAATGAGCAGTTCTTC. Translating gives CASTHGAGTYNEQFF.